This record looks at one T cell receptor beta chain sequence and its context. Its antigen is unknown. The CDR3 sequence is 13 residues long. Germline CDR1 is KGHDR and CDR2 is SFDVKD. The V and J ends lost 10 bases and 6 bases respectively, with 14 bases between them. Library construction for TCR beta used iRepertoire HTBI primers and Arm-PCR of CDR3 regions. TCRdb independently ran MiXCR on the multiplex PCR reads; one entry per CDR3 protein. The sample holds some 450,000 distinct CDR3 sequences, less than 20% seen once. Regarding time point: newly diagnosed GD, antithyroid drugs for less than 3 months. Construction of the TCR library relied on RNA isolated from PBMCs. Graves' disease diagnosis used American Thyroid Association guidelines. The data derive from a study of regulatory T cells in long-lasting Graves disease. General study points: Persistent disease exhibited a predilection for TRBV28, TRBJ1-2 and TRBJ2-5.

This sample also appeared in a second study, on T cells in Graves' hyperthyroidism and ophthalmopathy. That paper states: TCR CDR3 underwent first-round RT-PCR with the HTBI primer set.

The starting material was peripheral blood mononuclear cells (PBMCs), obtained at new diagnosis, from a patient treated with antithyroid drugs. The chain couples TRBV24-1 to TRBJ1-4; unclear D gene. This receptor was identified in a woman between 25 and 40 years old with Graves disease. This CDR3 reads CATSRAVDEKLFF. DNA for the CDR3: TGTGCCACTTCTCGGGCGGTGGATGAAAAACTGTTTTTT.